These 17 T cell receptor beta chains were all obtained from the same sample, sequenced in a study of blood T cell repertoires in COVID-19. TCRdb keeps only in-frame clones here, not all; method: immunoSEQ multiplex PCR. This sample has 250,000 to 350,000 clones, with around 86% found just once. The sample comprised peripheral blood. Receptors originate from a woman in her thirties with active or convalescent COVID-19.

Written as DNA, the CDR3 is TGTGCCAGCAGTTATCGGGACAGGGACACTGAAGCTTTCTTT. Protein product: CASSYRDRDTEAFF. The genes are TRBV6-5 and TRBJ1-1, with 9 bases fitting TRBD1. There are 14 residues in the CDR3. Germline V lookup: CDR1 MNHEY, CDR2 SVGAGI. The junction had 2 bases not matched to a gene; V was cut back by 3 bases and J by 3 bases.

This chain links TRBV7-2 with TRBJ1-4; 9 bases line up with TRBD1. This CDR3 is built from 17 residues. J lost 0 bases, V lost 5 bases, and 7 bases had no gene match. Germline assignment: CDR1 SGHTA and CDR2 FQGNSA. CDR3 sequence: CASSPGTGTATNEKLFF. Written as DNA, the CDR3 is TGTGCCAGCAGCCCAGGGACAGGGACCGCAACTAATGAAAAACTGTTTTTT.

CDR3 DNA sequence: TGTGCCAGCAGCTTGGGGACAGGGGCGAGTGGGGGCTACGAGCAGTACTTC. This codes for CASSLGTGASGGYEQYF. V usage is TRBV7-8 and J usage is TRBJ2-7; 10 nucleotides match TRBD1. From germline, CDR1 is SGHVS and CDR2 FQNEAQ. The CDR3 contains 17 residues. The J segment lost 3 bases and the V segment lost 3 bases, leaving 11 bases of the junction unmatched.

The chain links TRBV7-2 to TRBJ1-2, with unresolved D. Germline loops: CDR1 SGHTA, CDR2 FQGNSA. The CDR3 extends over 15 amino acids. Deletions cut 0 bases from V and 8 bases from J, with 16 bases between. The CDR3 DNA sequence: TGTGCCAGCAGCTTAGCGTATATGGCAGGCACCGGCTACACCTTC. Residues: CASSLAYMAGTGYTF.

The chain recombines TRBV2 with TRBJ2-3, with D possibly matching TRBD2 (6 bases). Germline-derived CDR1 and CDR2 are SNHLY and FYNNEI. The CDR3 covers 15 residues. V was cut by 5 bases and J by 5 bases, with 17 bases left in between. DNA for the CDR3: TGTGCCAGCAGTCCCCGGCCAGGGCGGGGAGATACGCAGTATTTT. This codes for CASSPRPGRGDTQYF. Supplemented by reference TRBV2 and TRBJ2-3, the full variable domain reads EPEVTQTPSHQVTQMGQEVILRCVPISNHLYFYWYRQILGQKVEFLVSFYNNEISEKSEIFDDQFSVERPDGSNFTLKIRSTKLEDSAMYFCASSPRPGRGDTQYFGPGTRLTVL.

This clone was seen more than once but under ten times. CDR3 residues: CASSLQGPNYGYTF. CDR3 sequence (DNA): TGTGCCAGCAGCCTACAGGGCCCCAACTATGGCTACACCTTC. The chain carries TRBV5-4 and TRBJ1-2; TRBD1 might be the D (6 bases). The V and J ends lost 4 bases and 2 bases respectively, with 12 bases between them. The CDR3 is made up of 14 amino acids. Germline V gene lookup returns CDR1 SGHNT and CDR2 YYREEE (reference sequence).

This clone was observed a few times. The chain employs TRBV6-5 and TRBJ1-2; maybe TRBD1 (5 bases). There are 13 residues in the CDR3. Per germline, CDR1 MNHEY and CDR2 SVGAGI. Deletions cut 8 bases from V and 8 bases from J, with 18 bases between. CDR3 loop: CASSIDRSKGYTF. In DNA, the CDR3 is TGTGCCAGCTCGATCGACAGAAGCAAGGGCTACACCTTC.

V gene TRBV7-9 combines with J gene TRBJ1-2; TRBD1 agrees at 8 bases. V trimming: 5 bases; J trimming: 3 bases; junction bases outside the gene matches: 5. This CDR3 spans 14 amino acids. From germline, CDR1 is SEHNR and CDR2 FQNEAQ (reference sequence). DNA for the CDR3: TGTGCCAGCAGCGCCGGACAGGGTGACTATGGCTACACCTTC. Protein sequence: CASSAGQGDYGYTF.

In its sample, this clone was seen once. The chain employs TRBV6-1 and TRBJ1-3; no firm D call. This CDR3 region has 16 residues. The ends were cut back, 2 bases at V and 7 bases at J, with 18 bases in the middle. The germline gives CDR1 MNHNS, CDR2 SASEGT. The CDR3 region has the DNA TGTGCCAGCAGTGAAAATTTGCCCGCCCCGGGGAACACCATATATTTT. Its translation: CASSENLPAPGNTIYF.

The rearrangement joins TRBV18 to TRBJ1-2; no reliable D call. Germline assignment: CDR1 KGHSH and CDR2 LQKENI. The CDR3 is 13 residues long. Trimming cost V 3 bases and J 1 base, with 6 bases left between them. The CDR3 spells CASSPEGNYGYTF. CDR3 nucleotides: TGTGCCAGCTCACCGGAGGGTAACTATGGCTACACCTTC. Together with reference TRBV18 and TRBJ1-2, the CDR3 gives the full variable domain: NAGVMQNPRHLVRRRGQEARLRCSPMKGHSHVYWYRQLPEEGLKFMVYLQKENIIDESGMPKERFSAEFPKEGPSILRIQQVVRGDSAAYFCASSPEGNYGYTFGSGTRLTVV.

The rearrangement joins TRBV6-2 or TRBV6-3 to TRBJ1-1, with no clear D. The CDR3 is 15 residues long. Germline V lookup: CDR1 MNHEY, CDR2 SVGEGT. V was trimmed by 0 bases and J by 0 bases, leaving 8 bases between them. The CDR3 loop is CASSYSGQVNTEAFF. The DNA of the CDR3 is TGTGCCAGCAGTTACTCTGGGCAGGTGAACACTGAAGCTTTCTTT.

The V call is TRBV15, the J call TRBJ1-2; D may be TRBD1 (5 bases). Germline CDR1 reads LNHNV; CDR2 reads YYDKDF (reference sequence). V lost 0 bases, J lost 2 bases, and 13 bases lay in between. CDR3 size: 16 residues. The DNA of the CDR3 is TGTGCCACCAGCAGAGAAGATTCGGCAGGGAACTATGGCTACACCTTC. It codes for CATSREDSAGNYGYTF.

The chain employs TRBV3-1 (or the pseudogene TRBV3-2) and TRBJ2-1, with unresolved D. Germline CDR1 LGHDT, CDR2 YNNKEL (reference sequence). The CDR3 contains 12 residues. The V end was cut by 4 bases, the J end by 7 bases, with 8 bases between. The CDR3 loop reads CASSPSRNEQFF. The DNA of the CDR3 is TGTGCCAGCAGCCCAAGCAGGAATGAGCAGTTCTTC.

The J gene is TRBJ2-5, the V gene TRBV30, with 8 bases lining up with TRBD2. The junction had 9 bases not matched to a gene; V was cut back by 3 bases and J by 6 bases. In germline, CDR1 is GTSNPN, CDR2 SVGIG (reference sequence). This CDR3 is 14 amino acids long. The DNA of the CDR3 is TGTGCCTGGAGACTAGCGGCCTCAATGAAGACCCAGTACTTC. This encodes CAWRLAASMKTQYF. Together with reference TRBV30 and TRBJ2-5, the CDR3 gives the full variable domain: SQTIHQWPATLVQPVGSPLSLECTVEGTSNPNLYWYRQAAGRGLQLLFYSVGIGQISSEVPQNLSASRPQDRQFILSSKKLLLSDSGFYLCAWRLAASMKTQYFGPGTRLLVL.

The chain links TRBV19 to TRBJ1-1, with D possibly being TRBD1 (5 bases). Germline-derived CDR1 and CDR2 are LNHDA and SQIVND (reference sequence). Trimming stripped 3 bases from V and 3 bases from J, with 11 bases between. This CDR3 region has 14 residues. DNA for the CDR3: TGTGCCAGTAGTATGAGGGGCGGGGACACTGAAGCTTTCTTT. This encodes CASSMRGGDTEAFF.

For the CDR3, the DNA is TGTGCCTGGAGTGATGGCGCCACAGGGTTGGGCTACACCTTC. Amino acid sequence: CAWSDGATGLGYTF. This chain uses TRBV30 with TRBJ1-2; perhaps TRBD1 as D (6 bases). The CDR3 loop spans 14 amino acids. Trimming cost V 1 base and J 8 bases, with 17 bases left between them. Per germline, CDR1 GTSNPN and CDR2 SVGIG (reference sequence).

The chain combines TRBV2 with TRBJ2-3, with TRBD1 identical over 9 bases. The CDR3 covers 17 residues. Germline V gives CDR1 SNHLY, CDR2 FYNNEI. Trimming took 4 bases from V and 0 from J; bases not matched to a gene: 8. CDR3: CASSGLGQGTSTDTQYF. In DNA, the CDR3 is TGTGCCAGCAGTGGATTAGGACAGGGGACTAGCACAGATACGCAGTATTTT.